The 8 T cell receptor beta chains reported below all come from one sample, sequenced in a study of T-cell memory formation after mild COVID-19. TCRdb independently ran MiXCR on the 5' RACE reads; one entry per CDR3 protein. The sample records around 60,000 distinct CDR3 sequences, 8% to 9.5% being singletons. Material for sequencing was PBMCs or a T cell subset sorted from them (not recorded which). The receptors shown here come from a man between 18 and 35 years old who had mild COVID-19 (a few samples of this study predate the infection). Cell type and time point are not known.

This clonotype came up a few times. The chain joins TRBV6-2 or TRBV6-3 to TRBJ2-1, with TRBD1 matching 7 bases. V was pared by 9 bases and J by 6 bases, with 8 bases of the junction left unmatched. Germline lookup yields CDR1 MNHEY and CDR2 SVGEGT. The CDR3 totals 13 residues. CDR3: CASMGQTVNEQFF. Here the CDR3 DNA reads TGTGCCAGTATGGGACAGACAGTCAATGAGCAGTTCTTC.

This clonotype was seen more than once but under ten times. This rearrangement joins TRBV5-1 to TRBJ1-4; 8 bases fit TRBD1. CDR3 size: 14 residues. Per germline, CDR1 SGHRS and CDR2 YFSETQ. Germline trimming cut 4 bases from V and 6 bases from J; bases unmatched to any gene: 5. CDR3 region: CASSKQGGDEKLFF. CDR3 in DNA: TGCGCCAGCAGCAAACAGGGGGGGGATGAAAAACTGTTTTTT. Using reference TRBV5-1 and TRBJ1-4 for the parts outside the CDR3, the full variable domain is KAGVTQTPRYLIKTRGQQVTLSCSPISGHRSVSWYQQTPGQGLQFLFEYFSETQRNKGNFPGRFSGRQFSNSRSEMNVSTLELGDSALYLCASSKQGGDEKLFFGSGTQLSVL.

The V gene is TRBV20-1, the J gene TRBJ2-1, with TRBD1 as a possible D gene (6 bases). The germline V gene has CDR1 DFQATT and CDR2 SNEGSKA (reference sequence). CDR3 size: 15 residues. V shed 2 bases and J shed 2 bases, with 13 bases lying between them. The CDR3 reads CSARITGTTYNEQFF. The DNA of the CDR3 is TGCAGTGCTAGAATTACCGGGACAACCTACAATGAGCAGTTCTTC.

This clonotype was seen many times. The chain carries TRBV7-2 and TRBJ2-3; the D gene is possibly TRBD2 (7 bases). Germline-derived CDR1 and CDR2 are SGHTA and FQGNSA. The CDR3 loop spans 16 amino acids. Trimming pared 2 bases from V and 10 bases from J, leaving 22 bases between. The CDR3 region has the DNA TGTGCCAGCAGCTTAAACCCCCCTGGAGGGGGGGCTCCGCAGTATTTT. Its translation is CASSLNPPGGGAPQYF.

This clonotype has more than one count but fewer than ten. The chain uses TRBV5-1 and TRBJ1-6; 7 nucleotides align to TRBD1. V dropped 4 bases and J dropped 6; count of bases not matched to a gene: 10. The germline CDR1 and CDR2 sequences are SGHRS and YFSETQ. The CDR3 consists of 16 residues. CDR3 sequence reads: CASSRNPRDSNSPLHF. The CDR3 region has the DNA TGCGCCAGCAGCCGGAATCCCCGGGACAGTAATTCACCCCTCCACTTT. The full variable domain, with the rest looked up from reference TRBV5-1 and TRBJ1-6, is KAGVTQTPRYLIKTRGQQVTLSCSPISGHRSVSWYQQTPGQGLQFLFEYFSETQRNKGNFPGRFSGRQFSNSRSEMNVSTLELGDSALYLCASSRNPRDSNSPLHFGNGTRLTVT.

The V and J genes are TRBV5-5 and TRBJ2-2, with a weak D call TRBD2 (5 bases). Trimming cost V 1 base and J 5 bases, with 12 bases left between them. The germline gives CDR1 SGHKS, CDR2 YYEKEE (reference sequence). The CDR3 spans 15 residues. CDR3 in DNA: TGTGCCAGCAGCTTGAGTCCGGGGTCTACCGGGGAGCTGTTTTTT. It translates to CASSLSPGSTGELFF.

This clonotype occurred many times. The chain has TRBV25-1 and TRBJ2-3; a possible D gene is TRBD1 (5 bases). The V end lost 3 bases, the J end lost 1 base, and 11 bases lay between the germline ends. Germline CDR1 MGHDK, CDR2 SYGVNS. This CDR3 region has 15 residues. The CDR3 loop reads CASSEDTHRTDTQYF. DNA for the CDR3: TGTGCCAGCAGTGAGGACACTCACCGCACAGATACGCAGTATTTT.

Many counts were recorded for this clonotype. The chain links TRBV5-1 to TRBJ2-5; TRBD1 matches 8 bases. Germline V CDR1 and CDR2: SGHRS, YFSETQ. V lost 6 bases and J lost 4; bases outside the gene matches: 8. The CDR3 sequence is 14 residues long. CDR3 sequence: CASTTGQGRETQYF. The CDR3 nucleotides read TGCGCCAGCACCACAGGACAGGGACGAGAGACCCAGTACTTC.